A selection of T cell receptor beta chains follows, all from one sample in a study of cytomegalovirus exposure and HLA in healthy donors. The table came from immunoSEQ multiplex PCR; TCRdb's copy has only in-frame clones and leaves some out. The repertoire holds some 130,000 clones, with around 73% as singletons. The sequenced sample was PBMCs. The receptors come from a female donor in good health and CMV-seronegative. Both conserved end residues are part of each CDR3. A D gene is named only where the DNA matches it firmly. Expanded clones are given a class, and other clones once, few, many or no size at all.

CDR3nt	CDR3aa	v_gene	d_gene	j_gene	abundance
TGCGCCAGCAGCCAAGGGGAGCGGGAGGCGGTTGATACGCAGTATTTT	CASSQGEREAVDTQYF	TRBV4-3	TRBD2	TRBJ2-3	NA
TGTGCCAGCAGTAGTGCGGCCCCTAGCACAGATACGCAGTATTTT	CASSSAAPSTDTQYF	TRBV27	NA	TRBJ2-3	NA
TGTGCCAGCTCACAGAGGGTGGGCTACACCTTC	CASSQRVGYTF	TRBV18	NA	TRBJ1-2	few
TGTGCCAGCTCACTTGGAGGGATGGCTGAAGCTTTCTTT	CASSLGGMAEAFF	TRBV18	NA	TRBJ1-1	NA
TGTGCCAGCAGCCCCCGACAGGGAGGAGATACGCAGTATTTT	CASSPRQGGDTQYF	TRBV9	NA	TRBJ2-3	NA
TGCGCCAGCAGCTCAGAATTCGCAACTAATGAAAAACTGTTTTTT	CASSSEFATNEKLFF	TRBV5-1	NA	TRBJ1-4	NA
TGTGCCAGCAGCTTGGTTGGGACTACCCTTGAGCAGTACTTC	CASSLVGTTLEQYF	TRBV5-4	TRBD2	TRBJ2-5	once
TGCAGCGTTGAAGGGGAGTCAGCTCCCTTGTCTAGCTATGGCTACACCTTC	CSVEGESAPLSSYGYTF	TRBV29-1	NA	TRBJ1-2	once
TGTGCCAGCAGCTTAGTGGGACTAGCGACTAGTGTTACCTACGAGCAGTACTTC	CASSLVGLATSVTYEQYF	TRBV11-2	TRBD2	TRBJ2-7	NA
TGTGCCAGCAGAGGAATGTCGACTAGCCTTATCCTAGATACGCAGTATTTT	CASRGMSTSLILDTQYF	TRBV28	TRBD2	TRBJ2-3	few
TGTGCCAGCAGCCGACAAGGGGGACAGGCGGACTACGAGCAGTACTTC	CASSRQGGQADYEQYF	TRBV4-2	TRBD1	TRBJ2-7	NA
TGTGCCAGCAGCTCCACAGGGGGGACCGAGCAGTACTTC	CASSSTGGTEQYF	TRBV7-3	TRBD1	TRBJ2-7	NA
TGTGCCTGGATAAGAAGGTGGAGGGCGGCTTTCTTT	CAWIRRWRAAFF	TRBV30	NA	TRBJ1-1	NA
TGCGCCAGCAGCTTGGCCGGGGGGGATGGCTACACCTTC	CASSLAGGDGYTF	TRBV5-1	NA	TRBJ1-2	NA
TGTGCCAGCAGGTCAGGGGCCCAAAGCTCCTACGAGCAGTACTTC	CASRSGAQSSYEQYF	TRBV2	NA	TRBJ2-7	NA
TGCGCCAGCAGCCACACAGGGATGAGTGAAAAACTGTTTTTT	CASSHTGMSEKLFF	TRBV5-1	NA	TRBJ1-4	few
TGTGCCACCTTGGGGCAGCTGAACACTGAAGCTTTCTTT	CATLGQLNTEAFF	TRBV28	NA	TRBJ1-1	NA
TGTGCCAGCAGCATTAGCGGGAGCTCCTACAATGAGCAGTTCTTC	CASSISGSSYNEQFF	TRBV9	TRBD2	TRBJ2-1	few
TGTGCCAGCAGTTACTCGTCCAGGGGCCGGAGAGAGACCCAGTACTTC	CASSYSSRGRRETQYF	TRBV6-5	NA	TRBJ2-5	NA
TGTGCCAGCAGGAACGACAGAGGTTACGAGCAGTACTTC	CASRNDRGYEQYF	TRBV2	NA	TRBJ2-7	NA
TGTGCCAGCAGCCCTTCCGTTCTTGCGGGTGAAAAACTGTTTTTT	CASSPSVLAGEKLFF	TRBV7-9	NA	TRBJ1-4	NA
TGTGCCAGCAGCTTAGGCCAGGGGAGAGGTTACACTGAAGCTTTCTTT	CASSLGQGRGYTEAFF	TRBV7-8	NA	TRBJ1-1	NA
TGTGCCAGCATTAGCGGGACGAACACCGGGGAGCTGTTTTTT	CASISGTNTGELFF	TRBV25-1	TRBD2	TRBJ2-2	NA
TGTGCCATCAGTGAAACCCAGGGGATGGTTTGGCCTTTCTTT	CAISETQGMVWPFF	TRBV10-3	NA	TRBJ1-1	NA
TGTGCCAGCAACCCCGGGACTAGCGGGGGGGATACGCAGTATTTT	CASNPGTSGGDTQYF	TRBV5-4	TRBD2	TRBJ2-3	NA
TGTGCCAGCAGCGACCGGACAGGGGGGGACAACTATGGCTACACCTTC	CASSDRTGGDNYGYTF	TRBV7-9	TRBD1	TRBJ1-2	NA
TGTGCCAGCCGCGTAGATACGCAGTATTTT	CASRVDTQYF	TRBV21-1	NA	TRBJ2-3	NA
TGTGCCAGCAGTTTCAGGGGCAATGAGCAGTTCTTC	CASSFRGNEQFF	TRBV27	NA	TRBJ2-1	few
TGTGCCAGCAGTTTGGGGACAGGGGCCTATGGCTACACCTTC	CASSLGTGAYGYTF	TRBV28	TRBD1	TRBJ1-2	NA
TGTGCCAGCAGCTCAAGGACAGGTAGTACTGAAGCTTTCTTT	CASSSRTGSTEAFF	TRBV7-2	TRBD1	TRBJ1-1	NA
TGTGCCAGCAGCTTAGGAGAGCAGGGGGGACGATACACTGAAGCTTTCTTT	CASSLGEQGGRYTEAFF	TRBV7-2	TRBD1	TRBJ1-1	NA
TGTGCCAGCAGTTCCCCCCGGGACAAGGCCACCGGGGAGCTGTTTTTT	CASSSPRDKATGELFF	TRBV6-5	NA	TRBJ2-2	NA
TGTGCCAGCAGTTACGGACAGGGGCTAGCCAAAAACATTCAGTACTTC	CASSYGQGLAKNIQYF	TRBV6-5	TRBD1	TRBJ2-4	few
TGTGCCAGCAGCCCGACTAGCGGGGGGTTCTACAATGAGCAGTTCTTC	CASSPTSGGFYNEQFF	TRBV11-2	TRBD2	TRBJ2-1	NA
TGCGCCAGCAGCTTTCGGCAGGACACTGAAGCTTTCTTT	CASSFRQDTEAFF	TRBV5-1	NA	TRBJ1-1	NA
TGCGCCAGCAGCTTGAGACAGGGGGCAGATGGCTACACCTTC	CASSLRQGADGYTF	TRBV5-1	TRBD1	TRBJ1-2	NA
TGTGCCACCAGCTTAAAGACAGCGTACCAAGAGACCCAGTACTTC	CATSLKTAYQETQYF	TRBV15	NA	TRBJ2-5	NA
TGCGCCAGCACCCCGACAGGGCCTCAAGAGACCCAGTACTTC	CASTPTGPQETQYF	TRBV23-1	TRBD1	TRBJ2-5	NA
TGTGCCAGCAGCAGGAGACAGGGGGCGAACACCGGGGAGCTGTTTTTT	CASSRRQGANTGELFF	TRBV7-2	TRBD1	TRBJ2-2	NA
TGCGCCAGCAGCCAAGCGCTAGCGGGAGCTCGCTCCTACGAGCAGTACTTC	CASSQALAGARSYEQYF	TRBV4-1	TRBD2	TRBJ2-7	NA
TGTGCCAGCAGCGTCCTGCGGGGTGAGCAGTACTTC	CASSVLRGEQYF	TRBV28	NA	TRBJ2-7	NA
TGTGCCAGTAGCAGGGGGCAGCCCCAGCATTTT	CASSRGQPQHF	TRBV19	TRBD1	TRBJ1-5	few
TGCGCCAGCAGCTTGTTTGGGACAGGGGAAGAAGCTTTCTTT	CASSLFGTGEEAFF	TRBV5-1	TRBD1	TRBJ1-1	once
TGTGCCAGCAGTTACGAAGGCAGGGGGCACACTGAAGCTTTCTTT	CASSYEGRGHTEAFF	TRBV6-6	TRBD1	TRBJ1-1	NA
TGTGCCAGCAGTTCGCGGGAGGGAAGCGGGGAGCTGTTTTTT	CASSSREGSGELFF	TRBV6-6	TRBD2	TRBJ2-2	NA
TGTGCCTGGAACCTGAAAGGGGCTCGAACACCCCTCCACTTT	CAWNLKGARTPLHF	TRBV30	NA	TRBJ1-6	few
TGTGCCAGCAGTTCCCAGGACAGCTCCTACGAGCAGTACTTC	CASSSQDSSYEQYF	TRBV28	NA	TRBJ2-7	NA
TGTGCCAGCAGCGCTAGCGGGTACGAGCAGTACTTC	CASSASGYEQYF	TRBV7-9	TRBD2	TRBJ2-7	NA
TGTGCCAGCAGTTACTCGTATGAAGGGGATGAAGCTTTCTTT	CASSYSYEGDEAFF	TRBV6-6	NA	TRBJ1-1	once
TGCAGCGTTGACCCGGGACTAGCGGGATATGAGCAGTTCTTC	CSVDPGLAGYEQFF	TRBV29-1	TRBD2	TRBJ2-1	NA
TGTGCCAGCAGCCGTAGCGGGAACCAAGAGACCCAGTACTTC	CASSRSGNQETQYF	TRBV5-5	TRBD2	TRBJ2-5	NA
TGTGCCAGCAGTCAAGGGACAAGGCGGGGCTATGGCTACACCTTC	CASSQGTRRGYGYTF	TRBV2	NA	TRBJ1-2	NA